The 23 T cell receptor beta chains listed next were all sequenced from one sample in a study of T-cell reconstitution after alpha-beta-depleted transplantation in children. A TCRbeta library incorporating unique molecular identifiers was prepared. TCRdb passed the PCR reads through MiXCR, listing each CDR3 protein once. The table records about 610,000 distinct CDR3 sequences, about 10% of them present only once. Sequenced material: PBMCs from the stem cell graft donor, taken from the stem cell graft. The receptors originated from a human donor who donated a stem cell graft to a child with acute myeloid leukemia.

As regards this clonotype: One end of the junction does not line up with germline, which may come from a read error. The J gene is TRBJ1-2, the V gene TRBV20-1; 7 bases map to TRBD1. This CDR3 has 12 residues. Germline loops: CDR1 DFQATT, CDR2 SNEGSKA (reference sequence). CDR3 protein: CSAARGTEDSRF. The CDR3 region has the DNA TGCAGTGCTGCCCGAGGGACAGAGGATTCACGCTTC.

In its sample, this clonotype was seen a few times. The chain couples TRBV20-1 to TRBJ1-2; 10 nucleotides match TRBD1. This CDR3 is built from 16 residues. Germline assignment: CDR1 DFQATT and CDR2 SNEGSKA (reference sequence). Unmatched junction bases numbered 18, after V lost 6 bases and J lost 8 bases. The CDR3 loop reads CSAPKTGGSRTRGYTF. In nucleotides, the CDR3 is TGCAGTGCCCCGAAGACAGGGGGCTCCCGTACTAGGGGCTACACCTTC.

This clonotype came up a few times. In DNA, the CDR3 is TGTGCCAGCAAACCGGGACAGAACTCCTACGAGCAGTACTTC. It translates to CASKPGQNSYEQYF. The genes are TRBV6-2 or TRBV6-3 and TRBJ2-7, with 7 bases aligning to TRBD1. J gave up 0 bases and V 7 bases, and 6 bases lay outside the gene matches. Looked up from germline, CDR1 is MNHEY and CDR2 is SVGEGT. CDR3 length equals 14 residues.

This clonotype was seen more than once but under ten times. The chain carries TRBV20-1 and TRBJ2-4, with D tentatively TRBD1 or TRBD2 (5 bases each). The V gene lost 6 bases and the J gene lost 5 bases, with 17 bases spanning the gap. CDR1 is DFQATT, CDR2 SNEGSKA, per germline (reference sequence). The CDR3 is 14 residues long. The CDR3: CSAPRPLGENIQYF. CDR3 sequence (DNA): TGCAGTGCCCCCAGGCCGTTGGGGGAAAACATTCAGTACTTC.

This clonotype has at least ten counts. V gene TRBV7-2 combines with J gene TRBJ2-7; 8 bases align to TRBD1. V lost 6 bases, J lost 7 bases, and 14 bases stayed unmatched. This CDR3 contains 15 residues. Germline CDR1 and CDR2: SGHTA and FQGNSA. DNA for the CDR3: TGTGCCAGCAGTACCCATGGCAGGGGGCTGGGGGAGCAGTACTTC. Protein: CASSTHGRGLGEQYF. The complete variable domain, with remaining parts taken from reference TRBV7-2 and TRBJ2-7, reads GAGVSQSPSNKVTEKGKDVELRCDPISGHTALYWYRQSLGQGLEFLIYFQGNSAPDKSGLPSDRFSAERTGGSVSTLTIQRTQQEDSAVYLCASSTHGRGLGEQYFGPGTRLTVT.

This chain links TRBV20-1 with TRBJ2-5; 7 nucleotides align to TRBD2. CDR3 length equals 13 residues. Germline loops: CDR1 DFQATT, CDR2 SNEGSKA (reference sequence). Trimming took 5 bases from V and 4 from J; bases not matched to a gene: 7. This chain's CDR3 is CSARGRVRETQYF. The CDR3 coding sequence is TGCAGTGCTCGAGGGAGGGTGCGAGAGACCCAGTACTTC.

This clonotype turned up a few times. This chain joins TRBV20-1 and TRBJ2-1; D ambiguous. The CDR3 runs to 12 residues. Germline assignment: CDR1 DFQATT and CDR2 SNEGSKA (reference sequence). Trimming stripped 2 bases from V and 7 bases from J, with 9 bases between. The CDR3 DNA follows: TGCAGTGCTAGAATTAGCTGGAATGAGCAGTTCTTC. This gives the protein CSARISWNEQFF.

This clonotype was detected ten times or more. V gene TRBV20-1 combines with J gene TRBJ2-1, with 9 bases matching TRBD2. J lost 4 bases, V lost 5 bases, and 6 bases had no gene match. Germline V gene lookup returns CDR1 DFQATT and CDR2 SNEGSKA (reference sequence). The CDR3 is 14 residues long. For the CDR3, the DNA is TGCAGTGCTGACAGCGGGAGGACGTACAATGAGCAGTTCTTC. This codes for CSADSGRTYNEQFF.

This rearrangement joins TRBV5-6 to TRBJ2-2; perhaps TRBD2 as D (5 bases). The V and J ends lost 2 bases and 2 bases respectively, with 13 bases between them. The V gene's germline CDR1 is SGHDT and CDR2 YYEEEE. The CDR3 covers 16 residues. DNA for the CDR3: TGTGCCAGCAGCTTCACGAGGGTTGTAAACACCGGGGAGCTGTTTTTT. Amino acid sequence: CASSFTRVVNTGELFF. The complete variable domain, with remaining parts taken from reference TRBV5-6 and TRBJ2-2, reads DAGVTQSPTHLIKTRGQQVTLRCSPKSGHDTVSWYQQALGQGPQFIFQYYEEEERQRGNFPDRFSGHQFPNYSSELNVNALLLGDSALYLCASSFTRVVNTGELFFGEGSRLTVL.

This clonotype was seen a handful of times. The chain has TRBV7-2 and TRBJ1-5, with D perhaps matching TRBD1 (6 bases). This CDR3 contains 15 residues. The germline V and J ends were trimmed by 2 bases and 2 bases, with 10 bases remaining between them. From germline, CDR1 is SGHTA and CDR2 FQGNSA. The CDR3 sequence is CASSLTGNGNQPQHF. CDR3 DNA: TGTGCCAGCAGCTTAACAGGGAATGGCAATCAGCCCCAGCATTTT. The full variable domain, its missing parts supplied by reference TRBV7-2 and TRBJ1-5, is GAGVSQSPSNKVTEKGKDVELRCDPISGHTALYWYRQSLGQGLEFLIYFQGNSAPDKSGLPSDRFSAERTGGSVSTLTIQRTQQEDSAVYLCASSLTGNGNQPQHFGDGTRLSIL.

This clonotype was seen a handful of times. The CDR3 region has the DNA TGCGCCAGCAGCTTGGGGGGGGATCCGACGACGACGCAGTATTTT. The encoded protein is CASSLGGDPTTTQYF. This sequence joins TRBV5-1 and TRBJ2-3; a possible D gene is TRBD2 (6 bases). Trimming cost V 0 bases and J 9 bases, with 17 bases left between them. The CDR3 totals 15 residues. Germline V gene data show CDR1 as SGHRS and CDR2 as YFSETQ.

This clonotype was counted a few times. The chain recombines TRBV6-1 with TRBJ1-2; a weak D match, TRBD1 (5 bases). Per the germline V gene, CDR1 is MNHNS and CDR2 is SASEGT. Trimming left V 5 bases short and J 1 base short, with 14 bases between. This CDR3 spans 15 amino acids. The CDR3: CASSPRTRFNYGYTF. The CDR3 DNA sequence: TGTGCCAGCAGTCCGAGGACAAGATTTAACTATGGCTACACCTTC.

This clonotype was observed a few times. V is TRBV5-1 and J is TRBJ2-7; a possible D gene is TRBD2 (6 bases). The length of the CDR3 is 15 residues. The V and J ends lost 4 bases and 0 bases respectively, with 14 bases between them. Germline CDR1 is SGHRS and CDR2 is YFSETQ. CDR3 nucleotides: TGCGCCAGCAGCCGGTCGATCGGGAGCTCCTACGAGCAGTACTTC. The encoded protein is CASSRSIGSSYEQYF.

The DNA for the CDR3 is TGCAGTGCAAGACGCTCGAACACTGAAGCTTTCTTT. Translated, it gives CSARRSNTEAFF. The chain links TRBV20-1 to TRBJ1-1; unclear D gene. Germline CDR1 is DFQATT and CDR2 is SNEGSKA (reference sequence). Trimming shortened V by 6 bases and J by 1 base, and 9 bases separated the two germline ends. The CDR3 sequence is 12 residues long.

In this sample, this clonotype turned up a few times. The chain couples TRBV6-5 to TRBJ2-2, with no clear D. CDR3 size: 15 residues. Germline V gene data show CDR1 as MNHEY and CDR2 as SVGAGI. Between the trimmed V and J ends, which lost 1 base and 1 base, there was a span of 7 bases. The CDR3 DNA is TGTGCCAGCAGTTACTTCGGCATGAACACCGGGGAGCTGTTTTTT. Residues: CASSYFGMNTGELFF.

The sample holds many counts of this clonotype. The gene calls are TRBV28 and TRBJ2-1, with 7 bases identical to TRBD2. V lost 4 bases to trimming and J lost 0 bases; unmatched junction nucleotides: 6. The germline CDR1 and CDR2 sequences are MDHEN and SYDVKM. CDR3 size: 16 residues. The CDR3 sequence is CASSSSGPSSYNEQFF. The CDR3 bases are TGTGCCAGCAGTTCTAGCGGACCCTCCTCCTACAATGAGCAGTTCTTC.

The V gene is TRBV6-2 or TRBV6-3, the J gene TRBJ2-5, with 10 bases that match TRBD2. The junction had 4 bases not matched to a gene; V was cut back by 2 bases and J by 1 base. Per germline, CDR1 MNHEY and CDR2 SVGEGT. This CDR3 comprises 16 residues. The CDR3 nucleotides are TGTGCCAGCAGTTACCCACTAGCGGGGCCCCAAGAGACCCAGTACTTC. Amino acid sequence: CASSYPLAGPQETQYF.

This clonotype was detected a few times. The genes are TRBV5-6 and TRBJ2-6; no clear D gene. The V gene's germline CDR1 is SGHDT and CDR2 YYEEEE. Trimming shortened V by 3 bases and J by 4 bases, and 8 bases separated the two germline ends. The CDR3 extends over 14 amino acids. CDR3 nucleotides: TGTGCCAGCAGCTATATAACCGGGGCCAACGTCCTGACTTTC. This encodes CASSYITGANVLTF.

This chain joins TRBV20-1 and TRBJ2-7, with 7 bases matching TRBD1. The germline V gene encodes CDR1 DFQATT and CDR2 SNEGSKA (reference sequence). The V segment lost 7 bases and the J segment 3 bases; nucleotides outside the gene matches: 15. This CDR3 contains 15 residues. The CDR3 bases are TGCAGTGGCTTTAGAGGGGGCTACTCCTACTACGAGCAGTACTTC. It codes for CSGFRGGYSYYEQYF.

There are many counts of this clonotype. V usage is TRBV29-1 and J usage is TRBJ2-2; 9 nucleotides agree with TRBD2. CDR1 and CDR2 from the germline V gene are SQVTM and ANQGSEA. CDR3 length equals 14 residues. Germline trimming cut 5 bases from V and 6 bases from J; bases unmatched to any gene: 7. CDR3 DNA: TGCAGCGTTAGTAGCGGGAGTGAGGCCGGGGAGCTGTTTTTT. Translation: CSVSSGSEAGELFF.

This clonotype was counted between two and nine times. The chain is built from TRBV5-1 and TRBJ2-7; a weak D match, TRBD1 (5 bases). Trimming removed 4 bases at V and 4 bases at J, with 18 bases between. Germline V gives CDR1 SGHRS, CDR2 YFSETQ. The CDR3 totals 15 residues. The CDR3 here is CASSPTTGHLYEQYF. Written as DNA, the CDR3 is TGCGCCAGCAGCCCCACTACAGGCCACCTTTACGAGCAGTACTTC.

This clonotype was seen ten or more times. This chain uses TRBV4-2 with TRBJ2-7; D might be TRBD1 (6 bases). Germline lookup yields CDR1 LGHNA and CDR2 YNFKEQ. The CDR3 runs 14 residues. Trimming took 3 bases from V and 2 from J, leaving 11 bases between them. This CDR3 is CASSQSRQAYEQYF. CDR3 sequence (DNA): TGTGCCAGCAGCCAGAGTAGACAGGCCTACGAGCAGTACTTC.

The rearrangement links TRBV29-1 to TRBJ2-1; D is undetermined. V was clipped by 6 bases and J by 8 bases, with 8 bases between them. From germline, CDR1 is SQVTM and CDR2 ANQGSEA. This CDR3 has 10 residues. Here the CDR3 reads CSVAEYEQFF. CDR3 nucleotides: TGCAGCGTCGCCGAGTATGAGCAGTTCTTC.